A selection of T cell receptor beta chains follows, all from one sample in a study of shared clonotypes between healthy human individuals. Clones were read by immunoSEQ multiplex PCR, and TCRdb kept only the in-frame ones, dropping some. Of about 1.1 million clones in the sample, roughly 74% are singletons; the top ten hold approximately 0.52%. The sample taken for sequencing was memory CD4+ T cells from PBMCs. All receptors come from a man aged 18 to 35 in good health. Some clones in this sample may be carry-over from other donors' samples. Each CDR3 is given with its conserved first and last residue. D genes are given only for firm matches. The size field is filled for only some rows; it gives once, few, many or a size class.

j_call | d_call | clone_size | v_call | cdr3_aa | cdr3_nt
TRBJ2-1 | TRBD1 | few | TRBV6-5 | CASSGAGGLGQFF | TGTGCCAGCAGTGGGGCAGGGGGCTTGGGGCAGTTCTTC
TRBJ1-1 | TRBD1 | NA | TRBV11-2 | CASSFLQGDTEAFF | TGTGCCAGCAGCTTTCTACAGGGGGACACTGAAGCTTTCTTT
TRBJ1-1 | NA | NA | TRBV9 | CASSVGGSPNTEAFF | TGTGCCAGCAGCGTAGGGGGCAGTCCGAACACTGAAGCTTTCTTT
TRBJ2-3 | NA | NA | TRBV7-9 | CASSLTGSSTDTQYF | TGTGCCAGCAGCTTAACTGGATCTAGCACAGATACGCAGTATTTT
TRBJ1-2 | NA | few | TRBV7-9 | CASTRGSRNYGYTF | TGTGCCAGCACCCGGGGGTCGCGCAACTATGGCTACACCTTC
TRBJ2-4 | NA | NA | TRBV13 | CASSLGPDKNIQYF | TGTGCCAGCAGCTTAGGACCCGACAAAAACATTCAGTACTTC
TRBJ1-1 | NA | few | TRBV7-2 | CASSPQGTVEAFF | TGTGCCAGCAGCCCCCAGGGTACCGTTGAAGCTTTCTTT
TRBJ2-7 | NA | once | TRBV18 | CASSRGQSYEQYF | TGTGCCAGCTCACGTGGACAGAGCTACGAGCAGTACTTC
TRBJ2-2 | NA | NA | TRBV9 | CASRAPSGSNTGELFF | TGTGCCAGCAGAGCACCAAGCGGATCTAACACCGGGGAGCTGTTTTTT
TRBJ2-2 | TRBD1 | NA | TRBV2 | CASSPGTGGIGELFF | TGTGCCAGCAGTCCCGGGACAGGGGGCATTGGGGAGCTGTTTTTT
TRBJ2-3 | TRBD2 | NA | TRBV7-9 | CASSYRTSGRVTDTQYF | TGTGCCAGCAGCTACAGGACTAGCGGGAGGGTCACAGATACGCAGTATTTT
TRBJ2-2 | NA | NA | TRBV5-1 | CASSPARSANTGELFF | TGCGCCAGCAGCCCAGCAAGGTCCGCGAACACCGGGGAGCTGTTTTTT
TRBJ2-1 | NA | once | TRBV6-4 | CASSDRIGPASYNEQFF | TGTGCCAGCAGTGACAGGATCGGTCCGGCCTCCTACAATGAGCAGTTCTTC
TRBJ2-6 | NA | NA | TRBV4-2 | CASSQQDSGANVLTF | TGTGCCAGCAGCCAACAAGACTCTGGGGCCAACGTCCTGACTTTC
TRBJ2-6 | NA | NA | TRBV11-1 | CASSLGRTSGANVLTF | TGTGCCAGCAGCTTGGGCCGGACCTCTGGGGCCAACGTCCTGACTTTC
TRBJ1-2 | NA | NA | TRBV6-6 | CASSQSGGGYTF | TGTGCCAGCAGTCAGTCCGGTGGTGGCTACACCTTC
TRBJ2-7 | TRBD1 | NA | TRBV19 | CASSARDRGSYEQYF | TGTGCCAGTAGTGCCCGGGACAGGGGATCCTACGAGCAGTACTTC
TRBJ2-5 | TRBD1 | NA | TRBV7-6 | CAGSLPTGGQETQYF | TGTGCCGGCAGCCTACCGACAGGGGGCCAAGAGACCCAGTACTTC
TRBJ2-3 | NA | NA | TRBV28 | CASYAQLPGTDTQYF | TGTGCCAGCTACGCTCAGCTACCAGGCACAGATACGCAGTATTTT
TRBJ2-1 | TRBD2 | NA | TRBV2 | CASSAERDYNEQFF | TGTGCCAGCAGTGCGGAGCGGGACTACAATGAGCAGTTCTTC
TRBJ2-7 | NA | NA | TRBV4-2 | CASSQDAQDEQYF | TGTGCCAGCAGCCAAGACGCCCAGGACGAGCAGTACTTC
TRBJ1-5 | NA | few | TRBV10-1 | CARDSSNQPQHF | TGCGCCAGAGACAGTAGCAATCAGCCCCAGCATTTT
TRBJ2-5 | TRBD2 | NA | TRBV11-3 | CASSKGTSGEETQYF | TGTGCCAGCAGCAAAGGGACTAGCGGTGAAGAGACCCAGTACTTC
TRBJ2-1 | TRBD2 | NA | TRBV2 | CASSVYGTTHASSYNEQFF | TGTGCCAGCAGTGTATACGGGACTACCCACGCCAGCTCCTACAATGAGCAGTTCTTC
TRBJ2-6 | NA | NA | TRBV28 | CATGTLSGANVLTF | TGTGCCACGGGTACTCTCTCTGGGGCCAACGTCCTGACTTTC
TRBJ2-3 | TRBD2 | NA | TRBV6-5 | CASSQAGLDADTQYF | TGTGCCAGCAGTCAGGCGGGACTAGACGCGGATACGCAGTATTTT
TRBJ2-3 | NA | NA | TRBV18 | CASSPPLALSSTDTQYF | TGTGCCAGCTCACCACCTCTGGCACTTTCTAGCACAGATACGCAGTATTTT
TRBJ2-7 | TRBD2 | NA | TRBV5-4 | CASSLDPRGGGYEQYF | TGTGCCAGCAGCTTGGACCCACGCGGGGGAGGCTACGAGCAGTACTTC
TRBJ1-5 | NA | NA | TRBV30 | CAWSVRSNQPQHF | TGTGCCTGGAGTGTAAGGAGCAATCAGCCCCAGCATTTT
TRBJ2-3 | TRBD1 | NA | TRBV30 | CATDRVTDTQYF | TGTGCCACTGACAGGGTCACAGATACGCAGTATTTT
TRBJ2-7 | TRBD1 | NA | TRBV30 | CAWRPPPGQGSYEQYF | TGTGCCTGGAGGCCCCCCCCGGGACAGGGGTCCTACGAGCAGTACTTC
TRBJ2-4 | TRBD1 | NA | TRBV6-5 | CASSYNRGNIQYF | TGTGCCAGCAGTTACAACAGGGGAAACATTCAGTACTTC
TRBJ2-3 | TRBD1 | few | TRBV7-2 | CASSSKTGEFTDTQYF | TGTGCCAGCAGCTCGAAGACAGGGGAGTTCACAGATACGCAGTATTTT
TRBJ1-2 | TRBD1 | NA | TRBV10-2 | CASSLETGGPNYGYTF | TGCGCCAGCAGCCTAGAAACAGGGGGCCCTAACTATGGCTACACCTTC
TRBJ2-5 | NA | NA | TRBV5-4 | CASSPGRQETQYF | TGTGCCAGCAGCCCAGGACGCCAAGAGACCCAGTACTTC
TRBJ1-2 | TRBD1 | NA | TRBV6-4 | CASSAETGVNYGYTF | TGTGCCAGCAGTGCAGAGACAGGGGTAAACTATGGCTACACCTTC
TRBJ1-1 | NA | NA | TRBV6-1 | CASSEPRASGDTEAFF | TGTGCCAGCAGTGAACCCAGGGCATCAGGGGACACTGAAGCTTTCTTT
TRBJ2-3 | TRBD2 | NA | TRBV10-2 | CASRLAGSGTDTQYF | TGCGCCAGCAGACTAGCGGGGTCGGGCACAGATACGCAGTATTTT
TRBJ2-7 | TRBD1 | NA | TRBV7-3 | CASSEVTGGEQYF | TGTGCCAGCAGCGAGGTAACAGGGGGCGAGCAGTACTTC
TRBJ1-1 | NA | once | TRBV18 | CASSPGVITDAMNTEAFF | TGTGCCAGCTCACCAGGGGTCATCACAGACGCTATGAACACTGAAGCTTTCTTT
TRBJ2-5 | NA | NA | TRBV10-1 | CASSRGGDQETQYF | TGCGCCAGCAGTCGAGGGGGGGATCAAGAGACCCAGTACTTC
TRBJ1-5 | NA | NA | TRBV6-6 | CASSYSRRMSNQPQHF | TGTGCCAGCAGTTACTCGAGACGGATGAGCAATCAGCCCCAGCATTTT
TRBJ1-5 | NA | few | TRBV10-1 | CATPWGDSNQPQHF | TGCGCCACCCCCTGGGGGGATAGCAATCAGCCCCAGCATTTT
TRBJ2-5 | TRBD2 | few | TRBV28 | CASSSRVGGRNQETQYF | TGTGCCAGCAGTTCACGGGTGGGAGGGAGGAACCAAGAGACCCAGTACTTC
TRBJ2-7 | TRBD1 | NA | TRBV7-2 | CASSRPDRGGYEQYF | TGTGCCAGCAGCCGACCAGACAGGGGCGGCTACGAGCAGTACTTC
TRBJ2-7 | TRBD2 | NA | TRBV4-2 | CASSQDGEGRGEQYF | TGTGCCAGCAGCCAAGATGGGGAGGGCCGAGGCGAGCAGTACTTC
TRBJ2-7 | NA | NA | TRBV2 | CASARAGGVYEQYF | TGTGCCAGCGCGAGGGCAGGGGGGGTCTACGAGCAGTACTTC
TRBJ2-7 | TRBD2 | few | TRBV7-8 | CASRAETSGGSYEQYF | TGTGCCAGCAGGGCTGAGACTAGCGGGGGATCCTACGAGCAGTACTTC
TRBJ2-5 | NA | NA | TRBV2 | CASSAGRGIETQYF | TGTGCCAGCAGTGCCGGTAGGGGAATCGAGACCCAGTACTTC
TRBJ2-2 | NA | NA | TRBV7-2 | CASGLAPGAPNTGELFF | TGTGCCAGCGGACTCGCCCCGGGGGCGCCGAACACCGGGGAGCTGTTTTTT